These 9 T cell receptor beta chains were all obtained from the same sample, sequenced in a study of CD8 T cells in ankylosing spondylitis. TCRdb passed the 5' RACE reads through MiXCR, listing each CDR3 protein once. The top ten hold roughly 4.5% of the sample, which has some 130,000 distinct CDR3 sequences, about an eighth seen once. Material for sequencing was blood, either unsorted or a sorted T cell fraction (not recorded which). These TCRs come from a female donor with ankylosing spondylitis or in good health (not recorded which).

This clonotype was observed many times. This chain connects TRBV10-2 to TRBJ2-5, with D unresolved. The CDR3 spans 14 residues. Germline V CDR1 and CDR2: WSHSY, SAAADI. The ends were cut back, 3 bases at V and 0 bases at J, with 8 bases in the middle. CDR3 protein: CASSEKAYQETQYF. In DNA, the CDR3 is TGCGCCAGCAGTGAAAAGGCATACCAAGAGACCCAGTACTTC.

This clonotype occurred a few times. The V gene is TRBV7-2, the J gene TRBJ1-2; TRBD1 agrees at 9 bases. Germline trimming cut 2 bases from V and 6 bases from J; bases unmatched to any gene: 7. CDR1 is SGHTA and CDR2 is FQGNSA in the germline V gene. The CDR3 has 15 amino acids. CDR3 residues: CASSLMTGGNDGYTF. The DNA of the CDR3 is TGTGCCAGCAGCTTAATGACAGGGGGGAATGATGGCTACACCTTC.

This clonotype was seen many times. CDR3 loop: CASSLDPADTGELFF. CDR3 DNA: TGCGCCAGCAGCTTGGATCCAGCAGACACCGGGGAGCTGTTTTTT. The chain recombines TRBV5-1 with TRBJ2-2; no clear D. Trimming left V 0 bases short and J 3 bases short, with 9 bases between. The CDR3 sequence is 15 residues long. Germline CDR1 SGHRS, CDR2 YFSETQ.

This clonotype was seen at least ten times. The gene calls are TRBV5-1 and TRBJ1-1; TRBD1 might be the D (6 bases). Trimming pared 4 bases from V and 2 bases from J, leaving 9 bases between. Per germline, CDR1 SGHRS and CDR2 YFSETQ. This CDR3 comprises 13 residues. In DNA form, the CDR3 reads TGCGCCAGCAGCATCGGGACAAACACTGAAGCTTTCTTT. Its protein is CASSIGTNTEAFF.

This clonotype was seen many times. The chain carries TRBV20-1 and TRBJ1-2; the D is unclear. V lost 3 bases, J lost 8 bases, and 10 bases lay in between. There are 11 residues in the CDR3. Germline values: CDR1 DFQATT, CDR2 SNEGSKA (reference sequence). CDR3 nucleotide sequence: TGCAGTGCTAGTGGGGAGGGCGGCTACACCTTC. As protein: CSASGEGGYTF.

This clonotype was found many times. The rearrangement joins TRBV12-3 or TRBV12-4 to TRBJ2-5; D is ambiguous. V lost 0 bases, J lost 7 bases, and 6 bases lay in between. This CDR3 has 12 amino acids. DNA of the CDR3: TGTGCCAGCAGTTTAGCGGAAGGGACCCAGTACTTC. Translating gives CASSLAEGTQYF.

This clonotype showed up many times. V usage is TRBV19 and J usage is TRBJ1-5; a weak D match, TRBD1 (6 bases). Trimming cost V 7 bases and J 11 bases, with 18 bases left between them. Germline lookup yields CDR1 LNHDA and CDR2 SQIVND (reference sequence). The CDR3 covers 13 residues. CDR3: CASNEAPGVAQHF. Written as DNA, the CDR3 is TGTGCCAGTAATGAGGCCCCAGGGGTGGCCCAGCATTTT.

This clonotype has just a few counts. The chain couples TRBV6-1 to TRBJ2-7, with D unclear. This CDR3 is 16 amino acids long. Trimming shortened V by 1 base and J by 3 bases, and 16 bases separated the two germline ends. Germline CDR1 is MNHNS and CDR2 is SASEGT. The DNA for the CDR3 is TGTGCCAGCAGTGAAGGTGTTACGGTTAGGGTCTACGAGCAGTACTTC. Its translation: CASSEGVTVRVYEQYF.

Many counts were recorded for this clonotype. The V call is TRBV6-1, the J call TRBJ1-2; D is possibly TRBD1 (6 bases). The germline V and J ends were trimmed by 4 bases and 4 bases, with 19 bases remaining between them. Germline lookup yields CDR1 MNHNS and CDR2 SASEGT. CDR3 size: 16 residues. As DNA, the CDR3 is TGTGCCAGCAGTGTCTCCACAGGGCCCCAAGCCTATGGCTACACCTTC. Residues: CASSVSTGPQAYGYTF.